The rows below give T cell receptor beta chains drawn from one sample of a study of blood T cell repertoires in COVID-19. TCRdb's table, derived via immunoSEQ multiplex PCR, lists solely in-frame clones and lacks some. Of 380,000 or so clones listed, around 87% are singletons. Sequenced: PBMCs or T cells enriched from blood (not recorded which). These receptors were obtained from a woman aged 25 to 39 with acute COVID-19. Both conserved end residues are part of each CDR3. Each record gives: J gene, V gene, D gene, clone size, CDR3 protein, CDR3 DNA. A D gene is named only where the DNA matches it firmly. Clone size appears in some rows only: once, few, many, or a class for an expanded clone.

TRBJ1-1 TRBV28 . . CASILSGGQMNTEAFF TGTGCCAGCATCTTATCCGGTGGGCAGATGAACACTGAAGCTTTCTTT
TRBJ1-3 TRBV6-1 . . CASSETRQAVAGNTIYF TGTGCCAGCAGTGAAACCCGACAGGCGGTCGCTGGAAACACCATATATTTT
TRBJ2-1 TRBV5-5 TRBD2 . CASSLDPSGGANEQFF TGTGCCAGCAGCCTAGACCCCAGCGGGGGGGCAAATGAGCAGTTCTTC
TRBJ1-6 TRBV3-1/TRBV3-2 TRBD1 . CASSHEKYGQGNNSPLHF TGTGCCAGCAGCCACGAAAAGTACGGACAGGGCAATAATTCACCCCTCCACTTT
TRBJ2-3 TRBV6-2/TRBV6-3 TRBD2 . CASSKLGGGSSTDTQYF TGTGCCAGCAGTAAATTGGGGGGGGGTTCTAGCACAGATACGCAGTATTTT
TRBJ2-7 TRBV9 . . CASSVGLGRTYEQYF TGTGCCAGCAGCGTAGGATTGGGCAGAACCTACGAGCAGTACTTC
TRBJ1-1 TRBV18 . . CASSPRTATNTEAFF TGTGCCAGCTCACCGCGGACAGCGACGAACACTGAAGCTTTCTTT
TRBJ1-3 TRBV29-1 . . CSLRREAGNTIYF TGCAGCCTGCGGAGGGAGGCTGGAAACACCATATATTTT
TRBJ1-2 TRBV7-9 TRBD1 . CASSSGQGENPYTF TGTGCCAGCAGTTCAGGACAGGGGGAAAATCCGTACACCTTC
TRBJ2-1 TRBV7-9 TRBD2 few CASSSRLASGGINEQFF TGTGCCAGCAGCTCCCGGTTGGCTAGCGGGGGGATCAATGAGCAGTTCTTC
TRBJ2-7 TRBV19 TRBD2 few CASSAASGGYEQYF TGTGCCAGTAGTGCAGCTAGCGGGGGATACGAGCAGTACTTC
TRBJ2-7 TRBV29-1 . . CSVERKAPYEQYF TGCAGCGTTGAGAGGAAGGCCCCCTACGAGCAGTACTTC
TRBJ1-4 TRBV5-4 TRBD1 . CASSLKRDREIGKLFF TGTGCCAGCAGCCTAAAAAGGGACAGGGAAATTGGAAAACTGTTTTTT
TRBJ2-7 TRBV7-8 . once CASSLTRQDTSYEQYF TGTGCCAGCAGCTTAACCCGACAGGACACCTCCTACGAGCAGTACTTC
TRBJ2-1 TRBV5-1 . once CASSPLWQGGEQFF .
TRBJ1-4 TRBV9 . . CASSVAGGRNEKLFF TGTGCCAGCAGCGTAGCGGGGGGACGTAATGAAAAACTGTTTTTT
TRBJ1-1 TRBV6-1 . . CASSEVVGTPRRAFF TGTGCCAGCAGTGAAGTTGTGGGGACTCCCAGGCGGGCTTTCTTT
TRBJ2-2 TRBV6-5 . . CASSYQYRAGELFF TGTGCCAGCAGTTACCAATACAGGGCAGGGGAGCTGTTTTTT
TRBJ2-1 TRBV10-1 TRBD2 once CASSLSGGTYNEQFF TGCGCCAGCAGTCTGTCGGGGGGGACCTACAATGAGCAGTTCTTC
TRBJ2-2 TRBV9 TRBD2 . CASSVTPGGLAEYTGELFF TGTGCCAGCAGCGTAACCCCGGGGGGACTAGCGGAGTACACCGGGGAGCTGTTTTTT